This TCR beta chain is from a study of T cell changes during pregnancy in multiple sclerosis. Profiling relied on immunoSEQ multiplex PCR, and the TCRdb table lists in-frame clones only, not all of them. The table lists about 68,000 clones, around 90% of them singletons. Germline values: CDR1 SGHVS, CDR2 FQNEAQ. V was pared by 3 bases and J by 2 bases, with 5 bases of the junction left unmatched. The CDR3 has 16 residues. The chain has TRBV7-8 and TRBJ2-5; TRBD2 matches at 11 bases. The sample in question was peripheral blood, obtained in the second trimester of pregnancy. The receptor's source is a female donor with multiple sclerosis, enrolled in a pregnancy study. The DNA of the CDR3 is TGTGCCAGCAGCTTCCGACTAGCGGGGCCACAAGAGACCCAGTACTTC. Translating it yields CASSFRLAGPQETQYF.